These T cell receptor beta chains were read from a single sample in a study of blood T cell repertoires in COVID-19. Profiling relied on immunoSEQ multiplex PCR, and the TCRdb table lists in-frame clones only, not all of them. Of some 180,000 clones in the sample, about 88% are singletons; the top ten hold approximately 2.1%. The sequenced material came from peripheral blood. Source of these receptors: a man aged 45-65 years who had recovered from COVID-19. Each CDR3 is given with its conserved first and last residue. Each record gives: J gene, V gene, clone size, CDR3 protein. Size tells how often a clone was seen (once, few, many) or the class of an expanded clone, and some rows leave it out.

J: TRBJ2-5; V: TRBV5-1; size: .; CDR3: CASSFQGEETQYF
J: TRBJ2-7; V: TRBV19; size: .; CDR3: CASSTDRGYEQYF
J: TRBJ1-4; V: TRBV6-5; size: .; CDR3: CASSYSEASKEKLFF
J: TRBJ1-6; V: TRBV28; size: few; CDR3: CASSDLGRENSPLHF
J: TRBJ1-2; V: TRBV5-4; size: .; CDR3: CASTLQGAVYGYTF
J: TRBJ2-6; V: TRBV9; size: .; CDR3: CASSPRRVSGGATGANVLTF
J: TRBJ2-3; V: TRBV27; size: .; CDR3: CASSPRQGAADTQYF
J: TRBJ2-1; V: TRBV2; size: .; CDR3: CASRGGTSGRKMNEQFF
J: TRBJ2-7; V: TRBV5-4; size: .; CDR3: CASSQGTSLREQYF
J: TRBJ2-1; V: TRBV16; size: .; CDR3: CASSQYRGQGAGNEQFF
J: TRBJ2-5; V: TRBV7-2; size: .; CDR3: CASKGGLQETQYF
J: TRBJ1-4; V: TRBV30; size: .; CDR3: CAWSEQGLATNEKLFF
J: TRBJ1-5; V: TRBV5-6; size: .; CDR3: CASSTPGMAQHF
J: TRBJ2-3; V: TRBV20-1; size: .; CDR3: CSASYGFDTQYF
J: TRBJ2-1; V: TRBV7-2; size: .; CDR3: CATKPGQGGWNEQFF
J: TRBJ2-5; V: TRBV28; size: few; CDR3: CASRTNGLTPQGWETQYF
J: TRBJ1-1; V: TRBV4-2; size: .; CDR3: CASSQGARAFF
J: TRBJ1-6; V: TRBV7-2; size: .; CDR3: CASSSSGTEKLSPLHF
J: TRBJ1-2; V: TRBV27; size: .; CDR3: CASSPGQGPYGYTF
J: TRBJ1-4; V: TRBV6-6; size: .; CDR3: CASSRKQGANEKLFF
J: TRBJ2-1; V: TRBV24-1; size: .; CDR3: CATSDRTLGNEQFF
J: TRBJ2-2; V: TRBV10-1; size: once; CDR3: CASSERSGGPNTGELFF
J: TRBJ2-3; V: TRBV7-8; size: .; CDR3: CASSPEFETDTQYF
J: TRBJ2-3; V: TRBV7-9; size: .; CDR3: CASSLTSRDTQYF
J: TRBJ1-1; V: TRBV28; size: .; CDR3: CASSLGGWDTEAFF
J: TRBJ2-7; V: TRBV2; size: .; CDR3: CASSPSGSYEQYF
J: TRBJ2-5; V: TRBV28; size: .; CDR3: CASSSLRGTETQYF
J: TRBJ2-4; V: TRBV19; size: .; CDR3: CASKSPGGSKNIQYF
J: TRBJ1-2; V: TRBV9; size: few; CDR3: CASSVAPGGYYGYTF
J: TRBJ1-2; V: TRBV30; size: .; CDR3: CAFRTAYGYTF
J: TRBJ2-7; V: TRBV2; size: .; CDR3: CASRLDGISYEQYF
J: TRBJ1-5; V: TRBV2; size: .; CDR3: CASSPTGGGVRQPQHF
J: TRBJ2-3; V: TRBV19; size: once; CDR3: CASSPRTGGTDTQYF
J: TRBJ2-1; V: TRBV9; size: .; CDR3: CASSVEGPYNEQFF
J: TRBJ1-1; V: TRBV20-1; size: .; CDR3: CSASAITGTGGPEAFF
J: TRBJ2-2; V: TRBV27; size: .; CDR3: CASRGLDTGELFF
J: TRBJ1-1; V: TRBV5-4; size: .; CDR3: CASSLQGNTEAFF
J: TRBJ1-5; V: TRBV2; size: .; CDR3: CASSWSRGRGNQPQHF
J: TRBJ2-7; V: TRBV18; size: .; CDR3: CASSPTAYEQYF
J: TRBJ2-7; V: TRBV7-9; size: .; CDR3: CASSLLAGGPYEQYF
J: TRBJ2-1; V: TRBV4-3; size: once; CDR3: CASSTLKGTYNEQFF
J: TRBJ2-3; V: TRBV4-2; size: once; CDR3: CASSQRGAGRTDTQYF
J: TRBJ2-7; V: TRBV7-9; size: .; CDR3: CASSPDRSYEQYF
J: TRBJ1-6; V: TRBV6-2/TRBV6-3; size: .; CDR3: CASSYIAITDRRNSPLHF
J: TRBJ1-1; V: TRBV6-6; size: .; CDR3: CASRLPGNTEAFF
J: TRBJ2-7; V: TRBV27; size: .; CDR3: CASSPGTGPYEQYF
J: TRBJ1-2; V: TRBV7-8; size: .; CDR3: CASSYGQGIYGYTF
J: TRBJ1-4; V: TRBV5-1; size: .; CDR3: CASSLAGVFNEKLFF